This T cell receptor beta chain came from a study of brain metastases from non-small cell lung cancer. In its sample, this clone was seen once. Its antigen is undetermined. Here immunoSEQ multiplex PCR was the method, and the copy in TCRdb shows in-frame clones only, minus some. The table lists more than 2,000 clones, roughly 86% of them singletons, with 15% in the top ten. Overall study findings and caveats: TCR repertoires overlapped largely between brain metastases and matched primaries. Compared with their matched primary tumors, around 68% of brain metastases showed expanded T-cell clones. Fewer infiltrating T cells were found in brain metastases than primaries.

The sequencing sample was made of primary lung tumor tissue. The clonotype was recovered from a donor older than 35 with non-small cell lung cancer.

The CDR3 region has the DNA TGTGCCAGCAGCTTAGCGCGCACCGGGGAGCTGTTTTTT. This codes for CASSLARTGELFF. V usage is TRBV7-6 and J usage is TRBJ2-2; D gene unclear. Per the germline V gene, CDR1 is SGHVS and CDR2 is FNYEAQ. Trimming removed 0 bases at V and 4 bases at J, with 3 bases between. This CDR3 contains 13 residues.